This T cell receptor (beta chain) was recovered during a study of blood T cell repertoires in COVID-19. V was trimmed by 3 bases and J by 13 bases, leaving 13 bases between them. The CDR3 loop spans 12 amino acids. Germline CDR1 reads MDHEN; CDR2 reads SYDVKM. This clone has a handful of counts. Participants reported their clinical history, and cohort assignment relied on those reports. Here immunoSEQ multiplex PCR was the method, and the copy in TCRdb shows in-frame clones only, minus some. The sample contains about 120,000 clones, about 83% of which appear only once. Sequencing was carried out using PBMCs or T cells enriched from blood (not recorded which). The receptor was derived from a woman aged 25 to 39 who had recovered from COVID-19. The chain uses TRBV28 and TRBJ2-1, with D unclear. Here the CDR3 DNA reads TGTGCCAGCAGTTTGGAGAGGCATATTCAGTTCTTC. The encoded protein is CASSLERHIQFF.